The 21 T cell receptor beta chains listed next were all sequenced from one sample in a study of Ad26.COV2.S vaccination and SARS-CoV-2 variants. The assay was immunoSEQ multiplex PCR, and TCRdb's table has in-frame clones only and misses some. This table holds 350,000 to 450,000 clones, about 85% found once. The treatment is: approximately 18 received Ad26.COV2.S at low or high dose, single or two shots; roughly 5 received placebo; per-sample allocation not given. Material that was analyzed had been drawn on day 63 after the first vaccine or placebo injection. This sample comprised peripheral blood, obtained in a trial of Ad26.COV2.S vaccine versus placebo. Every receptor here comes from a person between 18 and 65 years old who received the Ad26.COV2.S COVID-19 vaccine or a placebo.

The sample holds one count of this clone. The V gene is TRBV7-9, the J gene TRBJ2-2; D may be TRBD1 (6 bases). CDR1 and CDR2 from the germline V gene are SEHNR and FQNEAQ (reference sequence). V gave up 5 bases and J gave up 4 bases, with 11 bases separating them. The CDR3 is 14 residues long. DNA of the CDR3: TGTGCCAGCAGCCCCTGGACAGTCACCGGGGAGCTGTTTTTT. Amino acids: CASSPWTVTGELFF.

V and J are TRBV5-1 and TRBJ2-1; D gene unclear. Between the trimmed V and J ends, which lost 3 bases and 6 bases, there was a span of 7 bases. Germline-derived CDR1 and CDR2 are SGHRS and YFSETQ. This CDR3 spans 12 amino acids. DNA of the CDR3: TGCGCCAGCAGCTATAGTAGCAATGAGCAGTTCTTC. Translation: CASSYSSNEQFF.

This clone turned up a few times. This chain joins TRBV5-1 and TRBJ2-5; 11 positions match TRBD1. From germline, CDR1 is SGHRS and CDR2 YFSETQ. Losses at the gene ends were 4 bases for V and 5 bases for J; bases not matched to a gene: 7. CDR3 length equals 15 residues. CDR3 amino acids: CASSPWDRGWETQYF. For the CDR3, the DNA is TGCGCCAGCAGCCCCTGGGACAGGGGGTGGGAGACCCAGTACTTC.

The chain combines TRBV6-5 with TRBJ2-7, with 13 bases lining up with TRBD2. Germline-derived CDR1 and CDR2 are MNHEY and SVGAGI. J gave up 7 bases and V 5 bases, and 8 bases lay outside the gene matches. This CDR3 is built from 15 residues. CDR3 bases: TGTGCCAGCAGTACTAGCGGGAGGGCCTCGTGGGAGCAGTACTTC. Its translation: CASSTSGRASWEQYF.

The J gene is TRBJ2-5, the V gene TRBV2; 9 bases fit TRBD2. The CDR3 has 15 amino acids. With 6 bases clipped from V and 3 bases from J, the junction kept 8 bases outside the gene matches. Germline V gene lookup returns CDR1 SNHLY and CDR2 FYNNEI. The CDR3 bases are TGTGCCAGCAGGGCGAACCCTAGCGGGGAAGAGACCCAGTACTTC. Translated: CASRANPSGEETQYF.

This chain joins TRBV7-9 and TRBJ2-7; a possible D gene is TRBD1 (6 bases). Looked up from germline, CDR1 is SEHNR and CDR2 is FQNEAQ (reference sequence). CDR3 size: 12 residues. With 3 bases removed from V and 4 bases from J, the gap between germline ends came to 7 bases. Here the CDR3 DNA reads TGTGCCAGCAGCTTCGACAGGTACGAGCAGTACTTC. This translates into CASSFDRYEQYF.

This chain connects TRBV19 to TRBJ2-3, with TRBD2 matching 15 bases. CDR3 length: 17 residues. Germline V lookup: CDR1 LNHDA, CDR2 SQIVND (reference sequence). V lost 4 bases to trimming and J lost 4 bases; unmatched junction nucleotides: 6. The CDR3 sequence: CASSTRTSGGAPDTQYF. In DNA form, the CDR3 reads TGTGCCAGTAGTACAAGGACTAGCGGGGGGGCCCCAGATACGCAGTATTTT.

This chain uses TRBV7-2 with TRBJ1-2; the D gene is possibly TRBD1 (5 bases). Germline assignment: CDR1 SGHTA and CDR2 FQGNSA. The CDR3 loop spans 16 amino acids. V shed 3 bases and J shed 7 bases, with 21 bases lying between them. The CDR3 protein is CASSFLVPTMGGGYTF. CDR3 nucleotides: TGTGCCAGCAGCTTCCTAGTGCCTACCATGGGGGGTGGCTACACCTTC.

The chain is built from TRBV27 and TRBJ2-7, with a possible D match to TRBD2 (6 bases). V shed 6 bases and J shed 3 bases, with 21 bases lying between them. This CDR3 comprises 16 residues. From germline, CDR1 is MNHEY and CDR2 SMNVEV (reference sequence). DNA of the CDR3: TGTGCCAGCAGCCCTTCCGGGGGACCGGTTGGCTACGAGCAGTACTTC. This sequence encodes CASSPSGGPVGYEQYF.

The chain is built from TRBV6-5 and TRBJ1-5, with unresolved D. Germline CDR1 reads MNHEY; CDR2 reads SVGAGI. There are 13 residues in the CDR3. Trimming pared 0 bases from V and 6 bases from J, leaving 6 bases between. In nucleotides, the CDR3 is TGTGCCAGCAGTTACTCGTGGGCTCAGCCCCAGCATTTT. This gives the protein CASSYSWAQPQHF.

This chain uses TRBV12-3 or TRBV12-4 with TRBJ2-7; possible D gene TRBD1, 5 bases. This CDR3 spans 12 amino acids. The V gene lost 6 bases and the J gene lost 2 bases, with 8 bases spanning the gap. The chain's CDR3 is CASRGVTYEQYF. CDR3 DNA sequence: TGTGCCAGCAGAGGGGTCACCTACGAGCAGTACTTC.

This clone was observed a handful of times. This CDR3 reads CASSNRTGGGKELGYTF. CDR3 DNA sequence: TGTGCCAGCAGCAACAGGACAGGTGGAGGGAAGGAATTGGGCTACACCTTC. The chain links TRBV21-1 to TRBJ1-2; the table assigns TRBD1, which was not confirmed against the DNA. TRBV21-1 is described as a pseudogene. This CDR3 is built from 17 residues.

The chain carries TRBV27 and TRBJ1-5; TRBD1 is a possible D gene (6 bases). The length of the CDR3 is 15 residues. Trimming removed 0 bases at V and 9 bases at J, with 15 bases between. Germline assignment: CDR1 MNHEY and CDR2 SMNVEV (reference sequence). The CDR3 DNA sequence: TGTGCCAGCAGTTTATCAGGCAGGGGAGAAGGGCCCCAGCATTTT. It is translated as CASSLSGRGEGPQHF.

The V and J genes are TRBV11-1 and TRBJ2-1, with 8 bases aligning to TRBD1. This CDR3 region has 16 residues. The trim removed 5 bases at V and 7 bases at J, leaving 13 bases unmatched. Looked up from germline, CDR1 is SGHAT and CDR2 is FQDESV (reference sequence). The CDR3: CASSQRVWDRTNEQFF. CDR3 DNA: TGTGCCAGCAGCCAAAGGGTATGGGACAGGACAAATGAGCAGTTCTTC.

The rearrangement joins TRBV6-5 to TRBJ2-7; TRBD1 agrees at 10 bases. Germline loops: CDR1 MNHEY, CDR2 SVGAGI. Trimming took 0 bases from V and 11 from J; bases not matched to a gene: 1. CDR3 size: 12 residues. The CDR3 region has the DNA TGTGCCAGCAGTTACTCAGGGACAGGGGAGTACTTC. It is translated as CASSYSGTGEYF.

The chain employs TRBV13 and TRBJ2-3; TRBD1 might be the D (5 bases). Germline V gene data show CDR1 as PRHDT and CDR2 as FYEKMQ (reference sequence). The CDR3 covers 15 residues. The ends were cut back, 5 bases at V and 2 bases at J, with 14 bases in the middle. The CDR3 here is CASSPRTLFTDTQYF. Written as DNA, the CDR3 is TGTGCCAGCAGCCCTCGGACACTATTCACAGATACGCAGTATTTT.

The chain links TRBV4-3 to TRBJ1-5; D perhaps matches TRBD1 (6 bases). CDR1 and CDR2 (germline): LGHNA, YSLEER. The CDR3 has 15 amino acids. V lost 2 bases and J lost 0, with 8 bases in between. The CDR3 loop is CASSQLTGSNQPQHF. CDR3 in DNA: TGCGCCAGCAGCCAATTGACAGGTAGCAATCAGCCCCAGCATTTT.

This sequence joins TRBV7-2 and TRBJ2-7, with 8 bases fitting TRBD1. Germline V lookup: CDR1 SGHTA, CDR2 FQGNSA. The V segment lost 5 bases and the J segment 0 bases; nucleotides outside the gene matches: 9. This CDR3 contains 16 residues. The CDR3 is CASSATGAVSSYEQYF. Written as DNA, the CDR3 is TGTGCCAGCAGCGCGACAGGGGCCGTCAGCTCCTACGAGCAGTACTTC.

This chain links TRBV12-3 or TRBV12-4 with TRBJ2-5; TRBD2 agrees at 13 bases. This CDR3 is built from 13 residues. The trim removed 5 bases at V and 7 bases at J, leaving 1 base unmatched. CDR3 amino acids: CASSTSGGGTQYF. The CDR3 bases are TGTGCCAGCAGTACTAGCGGGGGGGGGACCCAGTACTTC.

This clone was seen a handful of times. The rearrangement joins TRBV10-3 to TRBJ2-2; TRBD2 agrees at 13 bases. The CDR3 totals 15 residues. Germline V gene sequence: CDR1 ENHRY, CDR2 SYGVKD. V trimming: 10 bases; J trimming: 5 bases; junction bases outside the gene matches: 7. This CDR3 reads CATGTSGAETGELFF. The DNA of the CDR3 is TGTGCCACCGGGACTAGCGGGGCGGAGACCGGGGAGCTGTTTTTT.

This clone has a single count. The DNA of the CDR3 is TGTGCCAGTAGCCAACCCGGGACAACTAATCAGCCCCAGCATTTT. Encoded protein: CASSQPGTTNQPQHF. The chain is built from TRBV19 and TRBJ1-5; tentatively, D is TRBD1 (6 bases). Per the germline V gene, CDR1 is LNHDA and CDR2 is SQIVND (reference sequence). This CDR3 spans 15 amino acids. Trimming removed 6 bases from V and 4 bases from J, with 16 bases in between.